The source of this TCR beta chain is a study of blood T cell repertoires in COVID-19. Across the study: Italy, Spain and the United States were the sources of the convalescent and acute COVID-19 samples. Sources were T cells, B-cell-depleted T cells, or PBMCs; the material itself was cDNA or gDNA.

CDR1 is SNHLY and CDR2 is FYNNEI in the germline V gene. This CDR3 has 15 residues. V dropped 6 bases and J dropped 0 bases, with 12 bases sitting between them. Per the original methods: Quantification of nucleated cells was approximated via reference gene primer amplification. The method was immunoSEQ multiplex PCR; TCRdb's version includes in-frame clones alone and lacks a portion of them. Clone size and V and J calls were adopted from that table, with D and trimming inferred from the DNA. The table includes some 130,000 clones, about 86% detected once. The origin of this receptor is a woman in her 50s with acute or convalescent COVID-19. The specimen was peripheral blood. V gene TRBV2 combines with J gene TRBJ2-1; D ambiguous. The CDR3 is CASRPLVSSYNEQFF. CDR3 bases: TGTGCCAGCAGACCACTGGTGAGCTCCTACAATGAGCAGTTCTTC.